Shown below are 5 T cell receptor beta chains from a single sample sequenced in a study of T cell responses to AZD1222 COVID-19 vaccine (dated by TCRdb to about 2021). The protocol used for the library was the immunoSEQ multiplex PCR assay. As stored in TCRdb, this immuneACCESS dataset retains in-frame rearrangements with V and J assigned. A fraction of the clones does not appear; measured against another copy, unresolved V genes explain less than half of the discrepancy, and the remainder lacks a known reason. The sample includes more than 150,000 clones, with around nine tenths observed a single time. Approximately 0.5% of the sample comes from the top ten. According to the study, the label for this sample's time point signals: baseline before first vaccination. This material consisted of peripheral blood, taken on day 0 of AZD1222 vaccination. The receptor source for this set is an adult in good health.

The gene calls are TRBV5-1 and TRBJ1-6; D gene ambiguous. Germline CDR1 is SGHRS and CDR2 is YFSETQ. This CDR3 spans 13 amino acids. Trimming pared 3 bases from V and 7 bases from J, leaving 8 bases between. The DNA for the CDR3 is TGCGCCAGCAGCTCTGCAGAGAATTCACCCCTCCACTTT. This codes for CASSSAENSPLHF.

The chain is built from TRBV6-1 and TRBJ2-5, with no clear D. The CDR3 has 13 amino acids. CDR1 MNHNS and CDR2 SASEGT come from the germline V gene. V lost 2 bases to trimming and J lost 5 bases, with 9 bases between them. The CDR3 DNA sequence: TGTGCCAGCAGTGAACTCCGCTGGGAGACCCAGTACTTC. This translates into CASSELRWETQYF.

The rearrangement uses TRBV4-1 and TRBJ2-3, with TRBD1 matching 8 bases. CDR1 is MGHRA, CDR2 YSYEKL, per germline. The CDR3 spans 15 residues. Trimming took 2 bases from V and 2 from J; bases not matched to a gene: 3. CDR3 coding DNA: TGCGCCAGCAGCCAACCGGGACAGGACACAGATACGCAGTATTTT. Its protein product is CASSQPGQDTDTQYF.

This clone was detected only once. The chain uses TRBV19 and TRBJ1-2, with D unresolved. Germline V gene sequence: CDR1 LNHDA, CDR2 SQIVND (reference sequence). Trimming took off 5 bases at V and 8 bases at J, with 12 bases between the two ends. CDR3 length: 12 amino acids. The CDR3: CASSSDLWGYTF. In nucleotides, the CDR3 is TGTGCCAGTAGTTCCGATCTTTGGGGCTACACCTTC.

The rearrangement links TRBV29-1 to TRBJ1-1; tentative D call: TRBD1 (6 bases). The CDR3 runs 14 residues. Trimming pared 6 bases from V and 0 bases from J, leaving 14 bases between. Germline values: CDR1 SQVTM, CDR2 ANQGSEA. CDR3 DNA: TGCAGCGTGAGGGCGACAGGATTGAACACTGAAGCTTTCTTT. Protein product: CSVRATGLNTEAFF.